These 18 T cell receptor beta chains were all obtained from the same sample, sequenced in a study of blood T cell dynamics during melanoma immunotherapy. Profiling relied on immunoSEQ multiplex PCR, and the TCRdb table lists in-frame clones only, not all of them. This repertoire shows about 7,000 clones, approximately 80% found once; its top ten account for around 39%. Time point given: pre-treatment baseline. This specimen consisted of blood, obtained from a patient treated with checkpoint blockade. The receptors were sampled from a human donor with melanoma. Some clones in this sample may be carry-over from other donors' samples.

V usage is TRBV19 and J usage is TRBJ1-2, with D possibly TRBD1 on 5 matching bases. V lost 7 bases to trimming and J lost 4 bases, with 16 bases between them. CDR1 is LNHDA, CDR2 SQIVND, per germline (reference sequence). The CDR3 is made up of 14 amino acids. CDR3 nucleotide sequence: TGTGCCAGTACCCCCCGGGCAGGGCGCTATGGCTACACCTTC. Amino acid sequence: CASTPRAGRYGYTF.

The rearrangement links TRBV7-3 to TRBJ2-1, with TRBD1 matching over 8 bases. Unmatched junction bases numbered 5, after V lost 2 bases and J lost 2 bases. The CDR3 totals 16 residues. Germline V gene data show CDR1 as SGHTA and CDR2 as FQGTGA. Here the CDR3 reads CASSLYSGGAYNEQFF. In DNA form, the CDR3 reads TGTGCCAGCAGCTTATACTCAGGGGGCGCCTACAATGAGCAGTTCTTC.

The chain carries TRBV5-1 and TRBJ1-6; 12 positions agree with TRBD1. From germline, CDR1 is SGHRS and CDR2 YFSETQ. The CDR3 runs to 14 residues. Germline trimming cut 5 bases from V and 12 bases from J; bases unmatched to any gene: 6. CDR3 sequence: CASSNGTGGLPLHF. CDR3 DNA sequence: TGCGCCAGCAGTAATGGGACAGGGGGCCTACCCCTCCACTTT. The entire variable domain, with the rest obtained from reference TRBV5-1 and TRBJ1-6, is as follows: KAGVTQTPRYLIKTRGQQVTLSCSPISGHRSVSWYQQTPGQGLQFLFEYFSETQRNKGNFPGRFSGRQFSNSRSEMNVSTLELGDSALYLCASSNGTGGLPLHFGNGTRLTVT.

The chain is built from TRBV12-5 and TRBJ2-1; D gene uncertain. The CDR3 totals 13 residues. Germline V gives CDR1 LGHNT, CDR2 FRNRAP. V was cut by 6 bases and J by 0 bases, with 6 bases left in between. This CDR3 reads CASGWDSYNEQFF. The CDR3 DNA reads as TGTGCTAGTGGGTGGGACTCCTACAATGAGCAGTTCTTC.

This chain connects TRBV4-2 to TRBJ1-5; no clear D gene. Trimming stripped 0 bases from V and 7 bases from J, with 16 bases between. Germline V gene data show CDR1 as LGHNA and CDR2 as YNFKEQ. The CDR3 runs to 16 residues. The CDR3 coding sequence is TGTGCCAGCAGCCAAGACTCGGGCAGGCCCGACCAGCCCCAGCATTTT. Its protein is CASSQDSGRPDQPQHF.

The sample holds one count of this clone. The genes are TRBV9 and TRBJ2-1; D might be TRBD2 (7 bases). V was shortened by 2 bases and J by 8 bases, with 11 bases between the two germline ends. The CDR3 length is 13 residues. In germline, CDR1 is SGDLS, CDR2 YYNGEE. The CDR3 DNA follows: TGTGCCAGCAGCGTTGGAGGGGGGGATGAGCAGTTCTTC. As protein: CASSVGGGDEQFF.

The genes are TRBV27 and TRBJ2-3; tentatively, D is TRBD2 (6 bases). The V end was cut by 3 bases, the J end by 4 bases, with 14 bases between. The CDR3 runs 15 residues. Germline V gene lookup returns CDR1 MNHEY and CDR2 SMNVEV (reference sequence). CDR3 sequence (DNA): TGTGCCAGCAGTTTTCGGGGGTCTCGAGCAGATACGCAGTATTTT. Encoded protein: CASSFRGSRADTQYF.

The chain uses TRBV29-1 and TRBJ1-2, with 7 bases aligning to TRBD1. The V gene end was trimmed by 1 base and the J gene end by 2 bases; junction bases not matched to a gene: 16. The CDR3 is 18 residues long. CDR1 is SQVTM, CDR2 ANQGSEA, per germline. CDR3 in amino acids: CSVEGGYGGGARNYGYTF. The CDR3 region has the DNA TGCAGCGTTGAAGGGGGGTATGGAGGGGGCGCCCGGAACTATGGCTACACCTTC.

This chain joins TRBV9 and TRBJ2-1, with 9 bases fitting TRBD2. This CDR3 spans 15 amino acids. J lost 6 bases, V lost 1 base, and 5 bases had no gene match. The V gene's germline CDR1 is SGDLS and CDR2 YYNGEE. CDR3 nucleotides: TGTGCCAGCAGCGTAACGCGGGAGGGCCTCAATGAGCAGTTCTTC. It codes for CASSVTREGLNEQFF.

This clone has more than one count but fewer than ten. The chain uses TRBV19 and TRBJ1-5, with 7 bases that match TRBD1. The junction had 6 bases not matched to a gene; V was cut back by 3 bases and J by 7 bases. In germline, CDR1 is LNHDA, CDR2 SQIVND (reference sequence). The CDR3 contains 14 residues. The CDR3 DNA follows: TGTGCCAGTAGTATCCGGCAGGGGGAGCAGCCCCAGCATTTT. Translation: CASSIRQGEQPQHF.

The chain employs TRBV9 and TRBJ2-5; D is unclear. The CDR3 runs to 15 residues. Germline values: CDR1 SGDLS, CDR2 YYNGEE. Trimming took off 0 bases at V and 5 bases at J, with 14 bases between the two ends. CDR3 region: CASSVGSGYSETQYF. CDR3 bases: TGTGCCAGCAGCGTAGGTAGTGGGTATTCCGAGACCCAGTACTTC.

The chain employs TRBV6-6 and TRBJ2-1; 10 nucleotides agree with TRBD2. The V segment lost 4 bases and the J segment 8 bases; nucleotides outside the gene matches: 5. Germline loops: CDR1 MNHNY, CDR2 SVGAGI (reference sequence). The CDR3 is made up of 14 amino acids. The CDR3 is CASSLPSGSDEQFF. In DNA form, the CDR3 reads TGTGCCAGCAGTTTACCTAGCGGGAGTGATGAGCAGTTCTTC.

This clone came up a few times. This chain links TRBV10-2 with TRBJ1-5; no clear D gene. Between the trimmed V and J ends, which lost 6 bases and 1 base, there was a span of 13 bases. Germline CDR1 and CDR2: WSHSY and SAAADI. The CDR3 is 15 residues long. The CDR3: CASRGTETSNQPQHF. CDR3 nucleotides: TGCGCCAGCAGGGGCACAGAGACAAGCAATCAGCCCCAGCATTTT.

The rearrangement uses TRBV7-9 and TRBJ1-6; 9 bases fit TRBD1. This CDR3 has 16 residues. V shed 4 bases, J shed 3 bases, and the junction held 4 bases outside the gene matches. Germline V gene sequence: CDR1 SEHNR, CDR2 FQNEAQ (reference sequence). The CDR3 DNA sequence: TGTGCCAGCAGCTGGGACAGGGAGCTCTATAATTCACCCCTCCACTTT. Its translation is CASSWDRELYNSPLHF.

This clone appeared a single time. J is TRBJ1-6 and V is TRBV7-2, with D possibly TRBD1 on 6 matching bases. The germline CDR1 and CDR2 sequences are SGHTA and FQGNSA. The CDR3 loop spans 16 amino acids. V was shortened by 6 bases and J by 9 bases, with 21 bases between the two germline ends. CDR3 bases: TGTGCCAGCAGATTCGGGGGGCAGGGAGTAGTTTCACCCCTCCACTTT. This translates into CASRFGGQGVVSPLHF.

The rearrangement links TRBV7-9 to TRBJ2-7, with 11 positions matching TRBD1. J gave up 5 bases and V 4 bases, and 4 bases lay outside the gene matches. This CDR3 comprises 14 residues. Germline V gives CDR1 SEHNR, CDR2 FQNEAQ (reference sequence). CDR3 in DNA: TGTGCCAGCAGCTGGACAGGGGGCAGGAACGAGCAGTACTTC. Encoded protein: CASSWTGGRNEQYF.

The V gene is TRBV28, the J gene TRBJ2-4; 8 bases map to TRBD1. Trimming cost V 5 bases and J 6 bases; bases outside gene matches: 12. The CDR3 loop spans 16 amino acids. From germline, CDR1 is MDHEN and CDR2 SYDVKM. CDR3 sequence reads: CASSTGGPPGGNIQYF. The CDR3 DNA reads TGTGCCAGCAGTACAGGGGGACCTCCCGGGGGAAACATTCAGTACTTC.

This sequence joins TRBV5-4 and TRBJ2-4; 7 nucleotides line up with TRBD1. The V and J ends lost 5 bases and 3 bases, in that order; junction bases with no gene match: 2. CDR3 size: 13 residues. Germline CDR1 reads SGHNT; CDR2 reads YYREEE (reference sequence). The CDR3 protein is CASSWDSKNIQYF. As DNA, the CDR3 is TGTGCCAGCAGTTGGGACAGCAAAAACATTCAGTACTTC.